This T cell receptor beta chain is drawn from a study of T cell responses to AZD1222 COVID-19 vaccine. Measured with immunoSEQ multiplex PCR; TCRdb has only the in-frame clones, and not every one. The table includes some 130,000 clones, about nine tenths detected once. This CDR3 is 11 amino acids long. Trimming shortened V by 6 bases and J by 8 bases, and 10 bases separated the two germline ends. General study points: Sampling that yielded the repertoires occurred only after the peak T cell response. Reports indicate that nearly half of spike-specific TCRs are directed at unmutated variant regions.

Notes on this clone: Its matching antigen is unknown.

The source was peripheral blood, collected on day 0 of AZD1222 vaccination. The TCR comes from an adult in good health. The chain combines TRBV12-3 or TRBV12-4 with TRBJ1-1; D gene ambiguous. The CDR3 here is CASRVWTEAFF. Written as DNA, the CDR3 is TGTGCCAGCAGAGTATGGACCGAAGCTTTCTTT.